This T cell receptor beta chain comes out of a study of T cell changes during pregnancy in multiple sclerosis. The method was immunoSEQ multiplex PCR; TCRdb's version includes in-frame clones alone and lacks a portion of them. The table lists 40,000 to 65,000 clones, 92% of them singletons, with under 0.3% in the top ten. Per the germline V gene, CDR1 is SGHRS and CDR2 is YFSETQ. The CDR3 runs 16 residues. V shed 1 base and J 1 base; nucleotides not matched to a gene: 5. The specimen was CD4+ T cells from peripheral blood mononuclear cells, collected in the third trimester of pregnancy. The chain recombines TRBV5-1 with TRBJ2-5, with 9 bases matching TRBD2. The source is a female donor with multiple sclerosis, enrolled in a pregnancy study. CDR3 coding DNA: TGCGCCAGCAGCTTGCAAGGTAGCGGGAGCCAAGAGACCCAGTACTTC. This translates into CASSLQGSGSQETQYF.